The present entry profiles one T cell receptor beta chain with its context. Its antigen is currently not known. Base quality data are lacking; no much larger clone is found one base away. This sample is part of a study of blood T cell repertoires in COVID-19 (TCRdb year 2020). Regarding the complete study: The collaborator samples originated in the United States, Italy and Spain and spanned the acute and convalescent phases of COVID-19. The sample metadata nearly always contained a de-identified subject ID, COVID-19 status, age in years and sex. The prospective study material was composed of cDNA or gDNA derived from T cells, B-cell-depleted T cells, or PBMCs. Deeply sampled blood TCRbeta repertoires from subjects exposed to, actively infected with, or recovered from COVID-19 were included in the dataset. Samples were obtained from the ongoing ImmuneRACE study (first 160 participants) and from about 1,300 subjects provided by 6 global collaborators. HLA class I and class II types, where available, came from metadata supplied by the sample provider rather than from assay-based typing. The repertoires were released in a freely available public database meant as a resource for research on the immune response to SARS-CoV-2.

The immunoSEQ Assay, a bias-controlled multiplex PCR, was used to amplify TCRbeta CDR3 regions from genomic DNA. The original pipeline was this. Nucleated cell counts per sample were estimated from amplification of reference gene primers within the assay. Sequence reads were collapsed and filtered to measure the absolute abundance of every unique TCRbeta CDR3 rearrangement. For each sample, productive Simpson clonality was calculated by taking the square root of Simpson's diversity index across productive rearrangements. In its TCRdb copy, this immuneACCESS table keeps in-frame sequences only and misses some clones. Where compared with another copy, unresolved V genes explain less than half of these, and the others have no known cause. The V and J calls and clone size come from that table; D and trimming were worked out from the DNA. The sample profile shows about 67,000 clones; approximately 90% of them were found once. Roughly 18% of the sample goes to the ten largest clones.

The germline V gene provides CDR1 SGHTA and CDR2 FQGNSA. The CDR3 holds 15 amino acids from the cysteine to the phenylalanine. The entry retains the CDR3 DNA only, 45 bases that are in frame from base 1. Trimming removed 4 bases from V and 2 bases from J, leaving 14 bases between the germline ends. Each collaborating institution followed its own protocols to collect whole blood in K2EDTA tubes. Collaborator samples were shipped for TCRbeta analysis as frozen whole blood, isolated PBMCs, or DNA extracted from either sample type. The investigation overall reported the following: The quantity of clinical and demographic metadata differed by source and by participant and was supplied without curation.

Material: peripheral blood. The chain is assembled from TRBV7-2 and TRBJ2-5, and TRBD1 may be the D gene, going by 6 matching bases. The TCR was taken from a woman older than 75 with acute or convalescent COVID-19. Read as DNA, the sequence is TGTGCCAGCAGCTCCGACACAGGGAGACAAGAGACCCAGTACTTC. It encodes CASSSDTGRQETQYF.